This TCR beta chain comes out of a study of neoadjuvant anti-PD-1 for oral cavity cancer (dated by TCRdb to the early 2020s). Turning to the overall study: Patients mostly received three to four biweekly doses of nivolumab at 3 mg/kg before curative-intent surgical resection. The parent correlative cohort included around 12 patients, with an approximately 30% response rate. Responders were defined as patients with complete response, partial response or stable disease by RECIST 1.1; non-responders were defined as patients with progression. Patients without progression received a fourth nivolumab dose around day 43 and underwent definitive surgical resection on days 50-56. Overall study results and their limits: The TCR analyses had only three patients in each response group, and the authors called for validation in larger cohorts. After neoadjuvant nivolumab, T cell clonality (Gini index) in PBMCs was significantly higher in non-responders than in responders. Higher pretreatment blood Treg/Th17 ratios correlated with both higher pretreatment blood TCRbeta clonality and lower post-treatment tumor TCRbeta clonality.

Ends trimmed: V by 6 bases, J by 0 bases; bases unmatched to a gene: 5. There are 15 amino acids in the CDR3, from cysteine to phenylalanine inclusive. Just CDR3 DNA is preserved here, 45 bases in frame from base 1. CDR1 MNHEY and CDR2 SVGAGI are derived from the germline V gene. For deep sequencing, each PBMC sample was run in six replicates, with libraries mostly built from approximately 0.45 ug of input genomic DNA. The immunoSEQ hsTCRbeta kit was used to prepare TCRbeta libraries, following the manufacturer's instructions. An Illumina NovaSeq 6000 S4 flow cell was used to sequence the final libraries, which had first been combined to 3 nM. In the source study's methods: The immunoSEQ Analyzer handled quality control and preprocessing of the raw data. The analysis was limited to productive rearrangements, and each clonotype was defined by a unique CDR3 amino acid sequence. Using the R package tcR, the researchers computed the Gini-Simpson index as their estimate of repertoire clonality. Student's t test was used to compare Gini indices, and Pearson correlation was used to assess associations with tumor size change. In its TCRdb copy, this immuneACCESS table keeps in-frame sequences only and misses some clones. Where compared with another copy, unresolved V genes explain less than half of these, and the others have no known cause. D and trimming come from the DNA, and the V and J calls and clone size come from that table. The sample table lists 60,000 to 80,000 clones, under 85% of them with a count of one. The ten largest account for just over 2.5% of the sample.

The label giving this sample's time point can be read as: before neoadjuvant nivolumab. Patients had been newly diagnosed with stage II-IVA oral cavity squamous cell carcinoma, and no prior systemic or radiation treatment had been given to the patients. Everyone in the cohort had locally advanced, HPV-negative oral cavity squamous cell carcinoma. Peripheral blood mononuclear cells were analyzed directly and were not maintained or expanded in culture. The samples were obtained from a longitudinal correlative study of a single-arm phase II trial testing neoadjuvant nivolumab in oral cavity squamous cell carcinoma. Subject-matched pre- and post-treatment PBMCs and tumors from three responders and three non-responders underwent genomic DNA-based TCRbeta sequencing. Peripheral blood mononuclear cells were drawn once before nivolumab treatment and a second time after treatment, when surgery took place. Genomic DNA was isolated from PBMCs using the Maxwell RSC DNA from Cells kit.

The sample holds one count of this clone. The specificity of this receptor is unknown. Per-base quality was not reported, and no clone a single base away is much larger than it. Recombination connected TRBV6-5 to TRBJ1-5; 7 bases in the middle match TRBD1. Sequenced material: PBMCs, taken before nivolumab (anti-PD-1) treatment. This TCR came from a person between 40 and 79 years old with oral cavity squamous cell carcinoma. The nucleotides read TGTGCCAGCAGACTCGACAGGGTTAGCAATCAGCCCCAGCATTTT. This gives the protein CASRLDRVSNQPQHF.